The rows below give T cell receptor beta chains drawn from one sample of a study of human T cells and chemical hapten exposure. TCRdb re-analysed the RACE reads in MiXCR, keeping a single row per CDR3 protein. The table lists roughly 98,000 distinct CDR3 sequences, over 10% of them singletons. This sample comprised whole blood, obtained in connection with sensitization to the hapten diphenylcyclopropenone (DPC). The receptors here all came from a woman aged 35 to 49 with alopecia areata. Some clones in this sample may be carry-over from other donors' samples. CDR3s include the opening cysteine and the closing phenylalanine or tryptophan.

TRBJ1-2 | TRBV12-2 | CASRAKVGQGATNYGYTF
TRBJ2-1 | TRBV5-6 | CASSLGRGTYSYNEQFF
TRBJ1-1 | TRBV5-1 | CASSGRQGLNTEAFF
TRBJ2-5 | TRBV24-1 | CATSAPGTAQETQYF
TRBJ2-7 | TRBV5-6 | CASSLAWRLTAYEQYF
TRBJ1-1 | TRBV28 | CASSMTNGKSEAFF
TRBJ2-3 | TRBV10-3 | CAISEPGLAGGDTQYF
TRBJ2-7 | TRBV18 | CASSPLQGTDEQYF
TRBJ1-1 | TRBV6-1 | CASRSQAGNTEAFF
TRBJ2-7 | TRBV28 | CASSHRGGTYEQYF
TRBJ2-2 | TRBV28 | CASSPGYGSRTGELFF
TRBJ1-1 | TRBV18 | CASSSTGENTEAFF
TRBJ2-2 | TRBV28 | CASSFPGMGTGELFF
TRBJ1-2 | TRBV28 | CASSTRIRANKGYTF